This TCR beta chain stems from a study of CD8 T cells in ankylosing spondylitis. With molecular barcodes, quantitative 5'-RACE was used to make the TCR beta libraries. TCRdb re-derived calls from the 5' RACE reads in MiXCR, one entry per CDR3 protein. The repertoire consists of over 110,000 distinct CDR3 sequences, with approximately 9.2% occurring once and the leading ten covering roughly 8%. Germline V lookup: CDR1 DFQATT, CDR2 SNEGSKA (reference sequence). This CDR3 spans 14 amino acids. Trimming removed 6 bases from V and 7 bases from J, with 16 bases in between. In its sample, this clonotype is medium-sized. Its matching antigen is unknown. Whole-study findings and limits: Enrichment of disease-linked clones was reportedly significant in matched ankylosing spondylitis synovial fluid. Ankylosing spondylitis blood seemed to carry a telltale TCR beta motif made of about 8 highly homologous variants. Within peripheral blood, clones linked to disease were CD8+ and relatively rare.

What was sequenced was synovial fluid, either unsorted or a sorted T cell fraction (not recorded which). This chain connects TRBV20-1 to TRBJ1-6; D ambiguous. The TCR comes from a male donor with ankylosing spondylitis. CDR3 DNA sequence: TGCAGTGCGCAGGACGGGAACCTAAATTCACCCCTCCACTTT. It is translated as CSAQDGNLNSPLHF.